This passage covers 18 T cell receptor beta chains from one sample sequenced in a study of T cell changes during pregnancy in multiple sclerosis. Sequencing was performed with immunoSEQ multiplex PCR; in TCRdb, only in-frame clones are kept and a portion is missing. This sample carries some 120,000 clones, about 90% of them seen once, and the ten largest clones take over 1.5%. This specimen was peripheral blood, taken in the third trimester of pregnancy. These receptor sequences come from a female donor with multiple sclerosis, enrolled in a pregnancy study.

The chain employs TRBV5-1 and TRBJ1-1; 9 positions agree with TRBD1. Losses at the gene ends were 5 bases for V and 1 base for J; bases not matched to a gene: 15. This CDR3 has 18 amino acids. The germline gives CDR1 SGHRS, CDR2 YFSETQ. The CDR3 protein is CASRPGTGRGTANTEAFF. CDR3 DNA: TGCGCCAGCAGACCTGGGACAGGGCGGGGTACGGCGAACACTGAAGCTTTCTTT.

The chain links TRBV28 to TRBJ1-5; 11 nucleotides line up with TRBD1. The CDR3 extends over 19 amino acids. Germline V gene lookup returns CDR1 MDHEN and CDR2 SYDVKM. The ends lost 2 bases at V and 6 bases at J; junction bases unmatched: 15. CDR3 nucleotide sequence: TGTGCCAGCAGTTTACCCACCGGGACAGGGGGTTTTTTAGGTCAGCCCCAGCATTTT. The encoded protein is CASSLPTGTGGFLGQPQHF.

The V call is TRBV7-2, the J call TRBJ2-5, with 11 bases identical to TRBD2. This CDR3 comprises 18 residues. Trimming took 2 bases from V and 1 from J; bases not matched to a gene: 9. The germline CDR1 and CDR2 sequences are SGHTA and FQGNSA. The CDR3 is CASSLRGLAGGIQETQYF. DNA for the CDR3: TGTGCCAGCAGCTTAAGGGGCCTAGCGGGGGGCATCCAAGAGACCCAGTACTTC.

This clone was detected only once. This sequence joins TRBV7-8 and TRBJ2-7; weak D call: TRBD2 (6 bases). The CDR3 extends over 13 amino acids. CDR1 and CDR2 from the germline V gene are SGHVS and FQNEAQ. Trimming removed 2 bases at V and 5 bases at J, with 10 bases between. Here the CDR3 reads CASSLRGNNEQYF. DNA of the CDR3: TGTGCCAGCAGCTTACGGGGGAATAACGAGCAGTACTTC.

V is TRBV27 and J is TRBJ2-7; 8 nucleotides match TRBD1. The ends lost 3 bases at V and 1 base at J; junction bases unmatched: 11. This CDR3 contains 17 residues. Germline assignment: CDR1 MNHEY and CDR2 SMNVEV (reference sequence). The CDR3 sequence is CASSFPNRDRPSYEQYF. CDR3 nucleotides: TGTGCCAGCAGTTTCCCGAACCGGGACAGGCCTTCCTACGAGCAGTACTTC.

V gene TRBV6-4 combines with J gene TRBJ1-6, with D possibly TRBD1 on 6 matching bases. V lost 2 bases and J lost 9, with 11 bases in between. This CDR3 region has 14 residues. CDR1 is MRHNA and CDR2 is SNTAGT in the germline V gene. DNA of the CDR3: TGTGCCAGCAGTGACCGGGTAGGGGGTTCACCCCTCCACTTT. It specifies CASSDRVGGSPLHF.

This rearrangement joins TRBV28 to TRBJ1-1; D might be TRBD1 (5 bases). Trimming cost V 5 bases and J 3 bases, with 16 bases left between them. Germline CDR1 MDHEN, CDR2 SYDVKM. CDR3 length equals 15 residues. The CDR3 here is CASSPRSVGDTEAFF. The CDR3 DNA sequence: TGTGCCAGCAGTCCCCGGTCAGTAGGGGACACTGAAGCTTTCTTT.

V and J are TRBV6-1 and TRBJ2-3; D perhaps matches TRBD2 (6 bases). Germline CDR1 reads MNHNS; CDR2 reads SASEGT. V lost 1 base to trimming and J lost 4 bases, with 15 bases between them. The length of the CDR3 is 16 residues. The CDR3 reads CASSEEDTPGADTQYF. The CDR3 coding sequence is TGTGCCAGCAGTGAAGAGGACACCCCGGGAGCAGATACGCAGTATTTT.

The gene calls are TRBV6-1 and TRBJ1-1; maybe TRBD1 (6 bases). The CDR3 covers 14 residues. Trimming left V 5 bases short and J 7 bases short, with 17 bases between. CDR1 MNHNS and CDR2 SASEGT come from the germline V gene. CDR3 coding DNA: TGTGCCAGCAGTAATCGGGGGGCGCAAAGTGAAGCTTTCTTT. The encoded protein is CASSNRGAQSEAFF.

The chain links TRBV6-1 to TRBJ1-4; D is unresolved. The germline CDR1 and CDR2 sequences are MNHNS and SASEGT. The ends were cut back, 1 base at V and 4 bases at J, with 13 bases in the middle. CDR3 length: 16 residues. CDR3 coding DNA: TGTGCCAGCAGTGAAGGACTAACGAGGGTTAATGAAAAACTGTTTTTT. Amino acids: CASSEGLTRVNEKLFF.

The V and J genes are TRBV11-2 and TRBJ1-1; unclear D gene. V shed 0 bases and J shed 2 bases, with 10 bases lying between them. The CDR3 contains 15 residues. The germline V gene has CDR1 SGHAT and CDR2 FQNNGV. Here the CDR3 reads CASSLEVALNTEAFF. In nucleotides, the CDR3 is TGTGCCAGCAGCTTAGAGGTGGCCCTCAACACTGAAGCTTTCTTT.

This rearrangement joins TRBV18 to TRBJ2-7; weak D call: TRBD2 (7 bases). Germline loops: CDR1 KGHSH, CDR2 LQKENI. There are 14 residues in the CDR3. The ends were cut back, 6 bases at V and 3 bases at J, with 15 bases in the middle. Written as DNA, the CDR3 is TGTGCCAGCTCGGGGGGGGGCACGGGCTACGAGCAGTACTTC. The encoded protein is CASSGGGTGYEQYF. Supplemented by reference TRBV18 and TRBJ2-7, the full variable domain reads NAGVMQNPRHLVRRRGQEARLRCSPMKGHSHVYWYRQLPEEGLKFMVYLQKENIIDESGMPKERFSAEFPKEGPSILRIQQVVRGDSAAYFCASSGGGTGYEQYFGPGTRLTVT.

The V and J genes are TRBV27 and TRBJ1-5, with 8 bases fitting TRBD1. CDR3 length: 15 residues. The ends lost 5 bases at V and 5 bases at J; junction bases unmatched: 8. Germline loops: CDR1 MNHEY, CDR2 SMNVEV (reference sequence). The CDR3 DNA follows: TGTGCCAGCAGTCCGGGACAGGCCGGGGATCAGCCCCAGCATTTT. Translation: CASSPGQAGDQPQHF.

The CDR3 here is CASSLSTGSPETQYF. The CDR3 DNA reads as TGTGCCAGCAGCTTAAGTACAGGGAGTCCAGAGACCCAGTACTTC. The chain recombines TRBV7-6 with TRBJ2-5; weak D call: TRBD1 (6 bases). CDR1 and CDR2 (germline): SGHVS, FNYEAQ. Trimming took 2 bases from V and 4 from J, leaving 14 bases between them. The CDR3 length is 15 residues.

CDR3 sequence reads: CASSVAARQGASEQYF. The CDR3 region has the DNA TGTGCCAGCAGCGTAGCTGCCCGACAGGGGGCTTCCGAGCAGTACTTC. The chain couples TRBV9 to TRBJ2-7; TRBD1 aligns across 10 bases. V was pared by 0 bases and J by 6 bases, with 9 bases of the junction left unmatched. This CDR3 comprises 16 residues. Germline CDR1 SGDLS, CDR2 YYNGEE.

V and J are TRBV19 and TRBJ1-3; no reliable D call. The germline CDR1 and CDR2 sequences are LNHDA and SQIVND (reference sequence). The length of the CDR3 is 16 residues. V lost 7 bases and J 0 bases, leaving 16 bases between the germline ends. This CDR3 reads CASNVLGEASGNTIYF. CDR3 DNA sequence: TGTGCCAGTAACGTCCTCGGGGAGGCCTCTGGAAACACCATATATTTT.

The V call is TRBV27, the J call TRBJ2-5; TRBD1 might be the D (6 bases). CDR3 size: 13 residues. Germline-derived CDR1 and CDR2 are MNHEY and SMNVEV (reference sequence). V shed 3 bases and J shed 7 bases, with 12 bases lying between them. The CDR3 sequence: CASSFDRSGTQYF. The CDR3 nucleotides are TGTGCCAGCAGTTTCGACAGGTCGGGGACCCAGTACTTC.

The rearrangement joins TRBV27 to TRBJ1-1, with 7 bases that match TRBD1. From germline, CDR1 is MNHEY and CDR2 SMNVEV (reference sequence). The V segment lost 7 bases and the J segment 6 bases; nucleotides outside the gene matches: 8. The CDR3 has 13 residues. CDR3 coding DNA: TGTGCCAGCACCACGACAGGGCGGGCTGAAGCTTTCTTT. Translated: CASTTTGRAEAFF.